This TCR beta chain was found in a study of T cell changes during pregnancy in multiple sclerosis. Assay used: immunoSEQ multiplex PCR; TCRdb lists only in-frame clones, some missing. The table includes 30,000 or so clones, 80% to 90% detected once. Germline V lookup: CDR1 SGHRS, CDR2 YFSETQ. The CDR3 spans 12 residues. The V gene end was trimmed by 4 bases and the J gene end by 9 bases; junction bases not matched to a gene: 5. The chain recombines TRBV5-1 with TRBJ1-1, with TRBD1 matching 8 bases. Sample: CD8+ T cells from peripheral blood mononuclear cells, taken in the second trimester of pregnancy. This TCR derives from a female donor with multiple sclerosis, enrolled in a pregnancy study. The CDR3 region has the DNA TGCGCCAGCAGCATTGGACAGGGCCAAGCTTTCTTT. It encodes CASSIGQGQAFF.